What follows is one T cell receptor beta chain and its context. These data originate in a study of T cells in tuberculosis. The overall study: IGRA-negative adolescents, IGRA-positive adolescents with latent tuberculosis and adults with active tuberculosis formed this South African cohort.

Repertoires were generated with immunoSEQ multiplex PCR, while TCRdb's copy carries only in-frame clones and drops some. The repertoire holds about 7,700 clones, with more than 85% as singletons. Sequenced: PBMCs. This receptor was taken from an adult with tuberculosis.

The CDR3 coding sequence is TGCGCCAGCAGCCAAGGGAGAGAGGCGGGGTGGGAGACCCAGTACTTC. As protein: CASSQGREAGWETQYF. The chain is built from TRBV4-1 and TRBJ2-5; tentatively, D is TRBD2 (6 bases). This CDR3 comprises 16 residues. Germline values: CDR1 MGHRA, CDR2 YSYEKL. Trimming removed 1 base at V and 5 bases at J, with 17 bases between.